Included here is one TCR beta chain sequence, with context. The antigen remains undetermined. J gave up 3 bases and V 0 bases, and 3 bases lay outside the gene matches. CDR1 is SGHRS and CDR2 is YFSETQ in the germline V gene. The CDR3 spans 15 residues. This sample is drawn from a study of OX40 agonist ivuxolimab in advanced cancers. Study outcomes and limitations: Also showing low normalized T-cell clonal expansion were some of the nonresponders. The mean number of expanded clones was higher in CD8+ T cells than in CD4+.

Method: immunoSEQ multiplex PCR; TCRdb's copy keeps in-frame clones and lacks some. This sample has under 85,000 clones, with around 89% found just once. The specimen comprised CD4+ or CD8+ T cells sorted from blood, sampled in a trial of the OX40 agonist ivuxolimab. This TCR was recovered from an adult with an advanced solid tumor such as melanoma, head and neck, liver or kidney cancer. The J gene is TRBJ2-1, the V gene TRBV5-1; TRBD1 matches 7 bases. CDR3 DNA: TGCGCCAGCAGCTTGGGGGACAGCCGCTACAATGAGCAGTTCTTC. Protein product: CASSLGDSRYNEQFF. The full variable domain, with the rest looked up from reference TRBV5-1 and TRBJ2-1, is KAGVTQTPRYLIKTRGQQVTLSCSPISGHRSVSWYQQTPGQGLQFLFEYFSETQRNKGNFPGRFSGRQFSNSRSEMNVSTLELGDSALYLCASSLGDSRYNEQFFGPGTRLTVL.